This T cell receptor (beta chain) was captured in a study of post-analysis software for immune sequencing data. The ends lost 7 bases at V and 7 bases at J; junction bases unmatched: 15. Germline values: CDR1 MDHEN, CDR2 SYDVKM. This CDR3 comprises 16 residues. Study-wide results and caveats: Five or six TRBV segments, TRBV5-6, TRBV5-1 and TRBV20-1 among them, were found more frequent in patients than controls.

The authors incorporated unique molecular identifiers into the TCR beta cDNA libraries. Via MiXCR, TCRdb re-called the PCR reads, giving one row per CDR3 protein. The sample yields about 400,000 distinct CDR3 sequences, about a third seen once. This clonotype has a single count. Its antigen is currently unknown. This TCR was recovered from a girl aged 10-17 years with multiple sclerosis. The sequenced material came from blood. J is TRBJ1-4 and V is TRBV28; the match to TRBD1 covers 7 bases. CDR3 bases: TGTGCCAGCATTAGATCCTATCGACAGGGTAGTGAAAAACTGTTTTTT. This codes for CASIRSYRQGSEKLFF.